These 27 T cell receptor beta chains were all obtained from the same sample, sequenced in a study of blood T cell repertoires in COVID-19. Here immunoSEQ multiplex PCR was the method, and the copy in TCRdb shows in-frame clones only, minus some. The table includes about 150,000 clones, around four fifths detected once. The source material was peripheral blood. The receptor source for this set is a woman aged 55-75 years with acute or convalescent COVID-19.

The rearrangement links TRBV27 to TRBJ1-5, with D hard to call. Between the trimmed V and J ends, which lost 3 bases and 1 base, there was a span of 10 bases. The CDR3 is made up of 15 amino acids. Germline V gene data show CDR1 as MNHEY and CDR2 as SMNVEV (reference sequence). This CDR3 is CASSFSPFSNQPQHF. DNA of the CDR3: TGTGCCAGCAGTTTCAGTCCTTTCAGCAATCAGCCCCAGCATTTT.

This chain joins TRBV19 and TRBJ2-1; D possibly corresponds to TRBD2 (5 bases). The ends were cut back, 10 bases at V and 7 bases at J, with 11 bases in the middle. In germline, CDR1 is LNHDA, CDR2 SQIVND (reference sequence). CDR3 length equals 11 residues. CDR3 in DNA: TGTGCCACCTACCGAGGGAATGAGCAGTTCTTC. It is translated as CATYRGNEQFF.

Of note for this clone: Germline and junction disagree at one end, which may indicate a read error. The J gene is TRBJ1-2, the V gene TRBV10-3, with D uncertain. Germline assignment: CDR1 ENHRY and CDR2 SYGVKD. The CDR3 is made up of 12 amino acids. The CDR3 nucleotides are TGTGCCATCATCCCCCGGGGTGTCCGGCTCCGCTTC. Translated: CAIIPRGVRLRF.

This chain joins TRBV18 and TRBJ1-2, with D possibly TRBD1 on 5 matching bases. Germline lookup yields CDR1 KGHSH and CDR2 LQKENI. CDR3 size: 14 residues. With 3 bases removed from V and 8 bases from J, the gap between germline ends came to 16 bases. The CDR3 sequence is CASSPETEGLGYTF. The DNA of the CDR3 is TGTGCCAGCTCACCTGAGACAGAAGGGCTCGGCTACACCTTC.

V usage is TRBV7-3 and J usage is TRBJ2-3, with 12 bases aligning to TRBD2. V trimming: 5 bases; J trimming: 5 bases; junction bases outside the gene matches: 5. This CDR3 has 15 residues. CDR1 and CDR2 (germline): SGHTA, FQGTGA. The CDR3 DNA reads as TGTGCCAGCAGCCGCACTAGCGGGGGGTTAGATACGCAGTATTTT. Translating gives CASSRTSGGLDTQYF.

This rearrangement joins TRBV24-1 to TRBJ1-2; D ambiguous. CDR1 and CDR2 (germline): KGHDR, SFDVKD. CDR3 length equals 14 residues. Deletions cut 6 bases from V and 2 bases from J, with 12 bases between. CDR3 bases: TGTGCCACCAGTAATCCCCCCCTCAACTATGGCTACACCTTC. Its protein is CATSNPPLNYGYTF.

The CDR3 coding sequence is TGTGCCAGCTCACCAAAGGGCGGGGAGACCCAGTACTTC. Protein: CASSPKGGETQYF. This rearrangement joins TRBV18 to TRBJ2-5; the D gene is possibly TRBD2 (5 bases). CDR3 length: 13 amino acids. V shed 2 bases and J shed 5 bases, with 9 bases lying between them. Germline CDR1 and CDR2: KGHSH and LQKENI.

This rearrangement joins TRBV19 to TRBJ1-3, with TRBD1 matching over 8 bases. CDR1 LNHDA and CDR2 SQIVND come from the germline V gene (reference sequence). The CDR3 sequence is 15 residues long. The trim removed 5 bases at V and 2 bases at J, leaving 5 bases unmatched. The CDR3 nucleotides are TGTGCCAGTAGTGGACAGGGATCCACTGGAAACACCATATATTTT. Translated: CASSGQGSTGNTIYF.

The chain uses TRBV4-3 and TRBJ1-6; D gene unclear. Trimming took 1 base from V and 3 from J, leaving 13 bases between them. The CDR3 has 17 amino acids. Germline V gives CDR1 LGHNA, CDR2 YSLEER. CDR3 amino acids: CASSQAGGLSYNSPLHF. In DNA, the CDR3 is TGCGCCAGCAGCCAAGCGGGAGGGCTGAGCTATAATTCACCCCTCCACTTT.

This chain links TRBV24-1 with TRBJ2-5; possibly TRBD1 for D (6 bases). Germline CDR1 reads KGHDR; CDR2 reads SFDVKD. V was trimmed by 3 bases and J by 4 bases, leaving 11 bases between them. This CDR3 contains 14 residues. The CDR3 sequence is CATSDKQGRETQYF. CDR3 nucleotide sequence: TGTGCCACCAGTGATAAACAGGGTAGAGAGACCCAGTACTTC.

The rearrangement uses TRBV28 and TRBJ1-4, with TRBD1 identical over 7 bases. V shed 3 bases, J shed 6 bases, and the junction held 4 bases outside the gene matches. Germline V gene lookup returns CDR1 MDHEN and CDR2 SYDVKM. CDR3 length: 14 residues. As DNA, the CDR3 is TGTGCCAGCAGTTTTAAGGGGGCCGATGAAAAACTGTTTTTT. It is translated as CASSFKGADEKLFF.

This clone was observed a single time. The rearrangement joins TRBV11-2 to TRBJ1-1; the match to TRBD1 covers 8 bases. This CDR3 comprises 14 residues. Germline trimming cut 7 bases from V and 3 bases from J; bases unmatched to any gene: 7. Germline loops: CDR1 SGHAT, CDR2 FQNNGV. CDR3 nucleotide sequence: TGTGCCAGCACGCCTCGACAGGGGTACACTGAAGCTTTCTTT. Its protein is CASTPRQGYTEAFF.

V gene TRBV19 combines with J gene TRBJ1-2; maybe TRBD1 (5 bases). CDR1 is LNHDA, CDR2 SQIVND, per germline (reference sequence). Trimming cost V 7 bases and J 4 bases, with 16 bases left between them. There are 14 residues in the CDR3. The CDR3 reads CASNPSTAGYGYTF. The CDR3 DNA reads TGTGCCAGTAACCCGTCGACAGCTGGCTATGGCTACACCTTC.

The sample holds a few counts of this clone. The chain employs TRBV7-9 and TRBJ1-1, with a possible D match to TRBD1 (6 bases). This CDR3 is built from 14 residues. V was trimmed by 3 bases and J by 4 bases, leaving 12 bases between them. Germline V CDR1 and CDR2: SEHNR, FQNEAQ (reference sequence). In nucleotides, the CDR3 is TGTGCCAGCAGCTTCGGGGGCGGGGGCACTGAAGCTTTCTTT. This translates into CASSFGGGGTEAFF.

The V gene is TRBV4-2, the J gene TRBJ2-7; D unresolved. V dropped 4 bases and J dropped 3 bases, with 10 bases sitting between them. From germline, CDR1 is LGHNA and CDR2 YNFKEQ. The CDR3 length is 13 residues. The CDR3 coding sequence is TGTGCCAGCAGCCCCCGACAATTCTACGAGCAGTACTTC. As protein: CASSPRQFYEQYF.

The chain joins TRBV19 to TRBJ2-2, with 10 bases fitting TRBD1. V trimming: 6 bases; J trimming: 3 bases; junction bases outside the gene matches: 7. Germline CDR1 LNHDA, CDR2 SQIVND (reference sequence). The CDR3 has 16 residues. The CDR3 is CASRPDRGWDTGELFF. Written as DNA, the CDR3 is TGTGCCAGTAGGCCGGACAGGGGGTGGGACACCGGGGAGCTGTTTTTT.

The genes are TRBV12-2 and TRBJ2-1; the table assigns TRBD2, which was not confirmed against the DNA. TRBV12-2 corresponds to a pseudogene. There are 18 residues in the CDR3. The CDR3 here is CASRLVSVAGDFYNEQFF. DNA for the CDR3: TGTGCAAGTCGCTTAGTGAGTGTAGCGGGGGACTTTTACAATGAGCAGTTCTTC.

This clone appeared a single time. The rearrangement links TRBV2 to TRBJ2-3; D perhaps matches TRBD1 (5 bases). The CDR3 covers 12 residues. Germline V CDR1 and CDR2: SNHLY, FYNNEI. The ends were cut back, 8 bases at V and 4 bases at J, with 10 bases in the middle. The CDR3 here is CASQGMADTQYF. CDR3 nucleotides: TGTGCCAGCCAGGGTATGGCAGATACGCAGTATTTT.

The rearrangement uses TRBV6-1 and TRBJ2-2, with 8 positions matching TRBD2. In germline, CDR1 is MNHNS, CDR2 SASEGT. After removal of 4 bases from V and 0 bases from J, the junction contained 13 bases not matched to a gene. This CDR3 is 19 amino acids long. The CDR3: CASSVYLGGEGTNTGELFF. CDR3 bases: TGTGCCAGCAGTGTCTACCTCGGGGGGGAGGGGACGAACACCGGGGAGCTGTTTTTT.

The chain uses TRBV19 and TRBJ1-2; D remains ambiguous. CDR1 is LNHDA, CDR2 SQIVND, per germline (reference sequence). This CDR3 comprises 13 residues. V gave up 6 bases and J gave up 3 bases, with 11 bases separating them. The CDR3 bases are TGTGCCAGTAGGGACGGGGTAGACTATGGCTACACCTTC. This sequence encodes CASRDGVDYGYTF.

The J gene is TRBJ2-3, the V gene TRBV12-3 or TRBV12-4, with a possible D match to TRBD2 (6 bases). V was trimmed by 5 bases and J by 7 bases, leaving 13 bases between them. The length of the CDR3 is 13 residues. CDR3 in amino acids: CASSPGATYTQYF. CDR3 nucleotide sequence: TGTGCCAGCAGTCCGGGAGCTACTTATACGCAGTATTTT.

The rearrangement uses TRBV3-1 (or the pseudogene TRBV3-2) and TRBJ2-7; 7 bases align to TRBD2. Trimming took 1 base from V and 0 from J; bases not matched to a gene: 3. The germline V gene has CDR1 LGHDT and CDR2 YNNKEL (reference sequence). The CDR3 is 15 residues long. CDR3 bases: TGTGCCAGCAGCCAAGTATCGGGGGGCTCCTACGAGCAGTACTTC. This translates into CASSQVSGGSYEQYF.

This chain links TRBV2 with TRBJ1-4; D remains ambiguous. Germline V gene data show CDR1 as SNHLY and CDR2 as FYNNEI. Trimming cost V 8 bases and J 4 bases, with 14 bases left between them. CDR3 length: 14 amino acids. CDR3 protein: CASSGPGFNEKLFF. In DNA form, the CDR3 reads TGTGCCAGCTCGGGTCCCGGTTTTAATGAAAAACTGTTTTTT.

Only a few counts were recorded for this clone. The chain employs TRBV7-2 and TRBJ1-4; no reliable D call. The V gene's germline CDR1 is SGHTA and CDR2 FQGNSA. Trimming removed 3 bases at V and 0 bases at J, with 5 bases between. The CDR3 sequence is 14 residues long. CDR3 bases: TGTGCCAGCAGCTTCGGAGCAACTAATGAAAAACTGTTTTTT. Protein product: CASSFGATNEKLFF.

V and J are TRBV7-9 and TRBJ2-7; the match to TRBD1 covers 10 bases. The CDR3 sequence is 16 residues long. V lost 3 bases, J lost 5 bases, and 10 bases stayed unmatched. CDR1 and CDR2 (germline): SEHNR, FQNEAQ (reference sequence). The CDR3 coding sequence is TGTGCCAGCAGCTTTCCATTGGACAGGGGGAGTGACGAGCAGTACTTC. Encoded protein: CASSFPLDRGSDEQYF. The whole variable domain, remainder taken from reference TRBV7-9 and TRBJ2-7, is DTGVSQNPRHKITKRGQNVTFRCDPISEHNRLYWYRQTLGQGPEFLTYFQNEAQLEKSRLLSDRFSAERPKGSFSTLEIQRTEQGDSAMYLCASSFPLDRGSDEQYFGPGTRLTVT.

The rearrangement joins TRBV19 to TRBJ1-2; 8 bases are shared with TRBD1. With 5 bases clipped from V and 5 bases from J, the junction kept 7 bases outside the gene matches. The CDR3 runs to 14 residues. Germline loops: CDR1 LNHDA, CDR2 SQIVND (reference sequence). The DNA for the CDR3 is TGTGCCAGTAGTCCTTGGACAGGGCATTATGGCTACACCTTC. Translation: CASSPWTGHYGYTF.

The chain has TRBV30 and TRBJ1-4; 11 nucleotides agree with TRBD1. Germline CDR1 and CDR2: GTSNPN and SVGIG (reference sequence). V trimming: 5 bases; J trimming: 2 bases; junction bases outside the gene matches: 1. CDR3 length: 14 amino acids. CDR3 sequence (DNA): TGTGCCTGGGGACAGGGGGCGACTAATGAAAAACTGTTTTTT. Translated: CAWGQGATNEKLFF.